Following are 17 T cell receptor beta chains from one sample sequenced in a study of shared clonotypes between healthy human individuals. Using immunoSEQ multiplex PCR, the repertoire was profiled, and TCRdb retains in-frame clones only, with some absent. This table has 2.5 million or so clones, roughly 92% appearing once. What was sequenced was naive CD4+ T cells sorted from blood. Subset: CD45RA+ positively selected. The receptors originated from a man between 18 and 35 years old in good health.

Comment on this clone: Other DNA sequences in this sample translate to the same CDR3. V gene TRBV10-2 combines with J gene TRBJ2-1; unclear D gene. The V gene lost 3 bases and the J gene lost 6 bases, with 3 bases spanning the gap. Germline values: CDR1 WSHSY, CDR2 SAAADI. The CDR3 spans 11 residues. Here the CDR3 reads CASSEANEQFF. CDR3 sequence (DNA): TGCGCCAGCAGTGAAGCCAATGAGCAGTTCTTC.

This chain uses TRBV29-1 with TRBJ2-5; D call uncertain. TRBJ2-7 matches the DNA end more closely, so the J call is doubtful. Germline CDR1 and CDR2: SQVTM and ANQGSEA. CDR3 length: 13 amino acids. The CDR3 reads CSVDFSPLHEQYF. DNA for the CDR3: TGCAGCGTCGACTTTTCGCCGTTACACGAGCAGTACTTC.

The chain combines TRBV18 with TRBJ2-1; D unclear. Germline V lookup: CDR1 KGHSH, CDR2 LQKENI. V gave up 3 bases and J gave up 10 bases, with 13 bases separating them. The CDR3 totals 13 residues. The CDR3 region has the DNA TGTGCCAGCTCACCGAACCAGATAGAGGAGCAGTTCTTC. It encodes CASSPNQIEEQFF. The full variable domain, with the rest looked up from reference TRBV18 and TRBJ2-1, is NAGVMQNPRHLVRRRGQEARLRCSPMKGHSHVYWYRQLPEEGLKFMVYLQKENIIDESGMPKERFSAEFPKEGPSILRIQQVVRGDSAAYFCASSPNQIEEQFFGPGTRLTVL.

The genes are TRBV4-2 and TRBJ1-1, with 8 bases matching TRBD1. The germline V gene has CDR1 LGHNA and CDR2 YNFKEQ. The CDR3 runs to 18 residues. V shed 1 base, J shed 5 bases, and the junction held 15 bases outside the gene matches. The CDR3 DNA follows: TGTGCCAGCAGCCAAGCACCCCATCGGCTCACAGGGGGAACTGAAGCTTTCTTT. Translation: CASSQAPHRLTGGTEAFF.

This clone was recorded once. Distinct nucleotide sequences in the sample also encode this CDR3. This sequence joins TRBV6-6 and TRBJ2-7; the D gene is possibly TRBD2 (7 bases). Germline-derived CDR1 and CDR2 are MNHNY and SVGAGI (reference sequence). V lost 7 bases and J 1 base, leaving 11 bases between the germline ends. This CDR3 has 13 residues. DNA of the CDR3: TGTGCCAGCACCAAGGGGGGGTCCTACGAGCAGTACTTC. This codes for CASTKGGSYEQYF.

This clone was counted once. The V call is TRBV5-6, the J call TRBJ2-1; 10 bases are a match to TRBD1. Germline lookup yields CDR1 SGHDT and CDR2 YYEEEE. J was trimmed by 9 bases and V by 4 bases; bases with no gene match: 7. The CDR3 loop spans 14 amino acids. CDR3 coding DNA: TGTGCCAGCAGCCTTTACCGGGACAGGGGTGAGCAGTTCTTC. It is translated as CASSLYRDRGEQFF.

A remark on this clone: One end of the junction is discordant with germline, which a read error may explain. J is TRBJ2-5 and V is TRBV7-7; TRBD1 aligns across 10 bases. CDR1 is SSHAT, CDR2 FNYEAQ, per germline (reference sequence). This CDR3 contains 15 residues. The CDR3 bases are TGTGCTAGCAGCCGCGACAGGGGGCGCCAGGAGACCCAGTACTTC. Protein sequence: CASSRDRGRQETQYF.

The chain couples TRBV7-2 to TRBJ1-6; TRBD1 might be the D (5 bases). CDR1 is SGHTA, CDR2 FQGNSA, per germline. V was trimmed by 0 bases and J by 5 bases, leaving 14 bases between them. The length of the CDR3 is 17 residues. CDR3 coding DNA: TGTGCCAGCAGCTTAGCGTCGGGGGTCGGACATAATTCACCCCTCCACTTT. Its translation is CASSLASGVGHNSPLHF. Supplemented by reference TRBV7-2 and TRBJ1-6, the full variable domain reads GAGVSQSPSNKVTEKGKDVELRCDPISGHTALYWYRQSLGQGLEFLIYFQGNSAPDKSGLPSDRFSAERTGGSVSTLTIQRTQQEDSAVYLCASSLASGVGHNSPLHFGNGTRLTVT.

This chain links TRBV5-4 with TRBJ2-5; 8 positions agree with TRBD2. Germline loops: CDR1 SGHNT, CDR2 YYREEE (reference sequence). With 2 bases clipped from V and 10 bases from J, the junction kept 19 bases outside the gene matches. This CDR3 contains 17 residues. The CDR3 DNA is TGTGCCAGCAGCTTATTTTACGGTTTAGCGGGGCACCGGGACCAGTACTTC. Amino acids: CASSLFYGLAGHRDQYF.

The gene calls are TRBV25-1 and TRBJ2-1, with D perhaps TRBD2 (6 bases). V was shortened by 7 bases and J by 3 bases, with 16 bases between the two germline ends. Germline lookup yields CDR1 MGHDK and CDR2 SYGVNS. The CDR3 consists of 15 residues. CDR3 coding DNA: TGTGCCAGCACCGAGGGTCCGGGGGTCTACAATGAGCAGTTCTTC. Translation: CASTEGPGVYNEQFF.

J is TRBJ2-7 and V is TRBV18; tentatively, D is TRBD1 or TRBD2 (5 bases each). Deletions cut 1 base from V and 7 bases from J, with 17 bases between. Germline values: CDR1 KGHSH, CDR2 LQKENI. There are 15 residues in the CDR3. The DNA of the CDR3 is TGTGCCAGCTCACCACAAGACAGCTCTCCGGGGGAGCAGTACTTC. This codes for CASSPQDSSPGEQYF.

The chain combines TRBV30 with TRBJ2-7; tentatively, D is TRBD1 or TRBD2 (6 bases each). The CDR3 has 14 residues. The ends were cut back, 3 bases at V and 1 base at J, with 13 bases in the middle. Germline V gene lookup returns CDR1 GTSNPN and CDR2 SVGIG (reference sequence). CDR3 sequence: CAWSGTRGSYEQYF. Here the CDR3 DNA reads TGTGCCTGGAGCGGGACACGGGGGTCCTACGAGCAGTACTTC.

Regarding this clone: Other DNA sequences in this sample translate to the same CDR3. CDR3 nucleotide sequence: TGCGCCAGCAGCTTGGGGCAGGGTTACCAAGAGACCCAGTACTTC. This translates into CASSLGQGYQETQYF. V and J are TRBV5-1 and TRBJ2-5; a weak D match, TRBD1 (5 bases). V was cut by 0 bases and J by 0 bases, with 9 bases left in between. Germline V gene data show CDR1 as SGHRS and CDR2 as YFSETQ. This CDR3 contains 15 residues.

The J gene is TRBJ1-5, the V gene TRBV10-3, with D perhaps TRBD1 (5 bases). Germline V lookup: CDR1 ENHRY, CDR2 SYGVKD. The CDR3 sequence is 13 residues long. Trimming removed 8 bases from V and 0 bases from J, with 8 bases in between. CDR3 coding DNA: TGTGCCATCCGGGGCCATAGCAATCAGCCCCAGCATTTT. It codes for CAIRGHSNQPQHF.

The chain is built from TRBV19 and TRBJ1-6; 7 bases match TRBD1. The CDR3 has 16 residues. After removal of 7 bases from V and 0 bases from J, the junction contained 6 bases not matched to a gene. Germline values: CDR1 LNHDA, CDR2 SQIVND (reference sequence). In nucleotides, the CDR3 is TGTGCCAGTAAGATGGGACAGAGCTCCTATAATTCACCCCTCCACTTT. Protein product: CASKMGQSSYNSPLHF.

The J gene is TRBJ2-3, the V gene TRBV30, with D perhaps TRBD1 or TRBD2 (6 bases each). Germline CDR1 and CDR2: GTSNPN and SVGIG (reference sequence). The V end was cut by 4 bases, the J end by 0 bases, with 11 bases between. CDR3 length: 14 amino acids. The CDR3 bases are TGTGCCTGGACTTTCGGGGGCAGCACAGATACGCAGTATTTT. Translated, it gives CAWTFGGSTDTQYF.

The genes are TRBV7-6 and TRBJ2-1; TRBD2 matches at 13 bases. From germline, CDR1 is SGHVS and CDR2 FNYEAQ. With V trimmed by 2 bases and J by 4 bases, 5 bases remained unmatched. The CDR3 has 17 amino acids. Here the CDR3 DNA reads TGTGCCAGCAGCTTATTTCCACTAGCGGGAGGGTACAATGAGCAGTTCTTC. Its protein product is CASSLFPLAGGYNEQFF.